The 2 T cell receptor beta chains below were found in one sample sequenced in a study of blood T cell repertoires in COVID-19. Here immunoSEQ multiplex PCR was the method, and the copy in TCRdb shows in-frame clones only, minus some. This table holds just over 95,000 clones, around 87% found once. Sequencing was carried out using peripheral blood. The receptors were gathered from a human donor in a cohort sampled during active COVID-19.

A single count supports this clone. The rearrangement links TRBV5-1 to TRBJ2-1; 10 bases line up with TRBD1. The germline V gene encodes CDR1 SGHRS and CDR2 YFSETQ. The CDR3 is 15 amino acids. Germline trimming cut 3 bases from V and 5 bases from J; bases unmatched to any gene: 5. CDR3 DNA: TGCGCCAGCAGCTCGGGACAGGGGATAGACAATGAGCAGTTCTTC. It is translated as CASSSGQGIDNEQFF.

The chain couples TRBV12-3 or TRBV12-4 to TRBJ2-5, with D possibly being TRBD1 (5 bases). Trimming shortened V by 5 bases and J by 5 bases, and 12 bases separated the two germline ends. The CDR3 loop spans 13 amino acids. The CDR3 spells CASSPGIMETQYF. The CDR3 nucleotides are TGTGCCAGCAGTCCAGGGATAATGGAGACCCAGTACTTC.